This TCR beta chain was sequenced in a study of cytomegalovirus exposure and HLA in healthy donors. The V gene's germline CDR1 is LNHDA and CDR2 SQIVND (reference sequence). The V end was cut by 3 bases, the J end by 0 bases, with 6 bases between. The CDR3 runs 14 residues. Repertoires were generated with immunoSEQ multiplex PCR, while TCRdb's copy carries only in-frame clones and drops some. The repertoire holds around 150,000 clones, with roughly 91% as singletons. The specimen sequenced was PBMCs. The V and J genes are TRBV19 and TRBJ1-3; D is unresolved. The clonotype originates from a young man in good health and CMV-seropositive. The CDR3 loop reads CASSISFSGNTIYF. In nucleotides, the CDR3 is TGTGCCAGTAGTATCAGTTTCTCTGGAAACACCATATATTTT.